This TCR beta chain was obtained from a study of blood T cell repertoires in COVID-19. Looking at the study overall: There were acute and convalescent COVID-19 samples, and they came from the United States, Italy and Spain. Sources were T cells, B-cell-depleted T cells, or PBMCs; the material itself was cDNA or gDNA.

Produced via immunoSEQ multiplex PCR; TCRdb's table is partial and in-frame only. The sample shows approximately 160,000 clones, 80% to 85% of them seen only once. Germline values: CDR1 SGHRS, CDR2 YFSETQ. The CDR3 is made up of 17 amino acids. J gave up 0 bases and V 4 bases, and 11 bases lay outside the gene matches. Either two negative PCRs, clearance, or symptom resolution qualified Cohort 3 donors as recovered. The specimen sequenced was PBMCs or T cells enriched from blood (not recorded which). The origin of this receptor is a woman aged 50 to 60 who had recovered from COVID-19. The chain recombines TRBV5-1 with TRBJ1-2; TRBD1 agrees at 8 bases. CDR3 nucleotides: TGCGCCAGCAGCCTGACCCGGGACAGGCACCCTAACTATGGCTACACCTTC. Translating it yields CASSLTRDRHPNYGYTF.